The 8 T cell receptor beta chains below all came from one sample that was sequenced in a study of blood T cell repertoires in COVID-19. Method: immunoSEQ multiplex PCR; TCRdb's copy keeps in-frame clones and lacks some. In the table there are fewer than 30,000 clones, about 92% of which are singletons. The sample comprised peripheral blood. The receptors derive from a human donor in a cohort sampled during active COVID-19.

The chain is built from TRBV27 and TRBJ1-5; 10 nucleotides match TRBD1. The CDR3 consists of 19 residues. With V trimmed by 4 bases and J by 1 base, 13 bases remained unmatched. CDR1 and CDR2 (germline): MNHEY, SMNVEV (reference sequence). The CDR3 DNA follows: TGTGCCAGCAGTTCTACCGGGACAGGGGACCTAGGGAGCAATCAGCCCCAGCATTTT. Translation gives CASSSTGTGDLGSNQPQHF.

This clone was seen once. The chain employs TRBV11-2 and TRBJ2-1; possible D gene TRBD2, 7 bases. CDR1 is SGHAT and CDR2 is FQNNGV in the germline V gene. The CDR3 extends over 15 amino acids. V lost 5 bases and J 6 bases, leaving 17 bases between the germline ends. This CDR3 is CASSELGGPGNEQFF. CDR3 DNA sequence: TGTGCCAGCAGCGAACTGGGGGGGCCGGGCAATGAGCAGTTCTTC.

The chain couples TRBV7-6 to TRBJ2-3, with 8 bases lining up with TRBD2. Germline V CDR1 and CDR2: SGHVS, FNYEAQ. After removal of 4 bases from V and 0 bases from J, the junction contained 6 bases not matched to a gene. CDR3 size: 16 residues. CDR3 sequence: CASSYRGLGSTDTQYF. The CDR3 DNA reads TGTGCCAGCAGCTACCGGGGACTAGGTAGCACAGATACGCAGTATTTT.

This sequence joins TRBV5-4 and TRBJ2-1, with TRBD2 matching 9 bases. CDR3 length: 16 residues. V lost 1 base to trimming and J lost 9 bases; unmatched junction nucleotides: 11. Germline CDR1 and CDR2: SGHNT and YYREEE (reference sequence). This CDR3 reads CASSLSTGGGGGEQFF. DNA of the CDR3: TGTGCCAGCAGCTTGTCGACCGGCGGGGGGGGTGGTGAGCAGTTCTTC.

The chain uses TRBV19 and TRBJ1-5; tentatively, D is TRBD1 (5 bases). Between the trimmed V and J ends, which lost 10 bases and 5 bases, there was a span of 21 bases. CDR1 LNHDA and CDR2 SQIVND come from the germline V gene (reference sequence). The CDR3 is 15 amino acids. The CDR3 nucleotides are TGTGCCACAAATATCGGGGGGTCCCGGGATCAGCCCCAGCATTTT. Its translation is CATNIGGSRDQPQHF.

The chain is built from TRBV29-1 and TRBJ1-3, with 8 bases matching TRBD1. The CDR3 is 15 residues long. Trimming removed 3 bases from V and 4 bases from J; junction bases left unmatched: 8. Germline loops: CDR1 SQVTM, CDR2 ANQGSEA. The CDR3 sequence is CSVEETGVGGNTIYF. CDR3 DNA: TGCAGCGTTGAGGAGACAGGGGTAGGAGGAAACACCATATATTTT.

J is TRBJ2-1 and V is TRBV29-1, with TRBD2 identical over 11 bases. With V trimmed by 4 bases and J by 6 bases, 5 bases remained unmatched. Germline V gene sequence: CDR1 SQVTM, CDR2 ANQGSEA. The CDR3 covers 14 residues. CDR3 region: CSVGVAGGPNEQFF. CDR3 coding DNA: TGCAGCGTTGGAGTAGCGGGAGGGCCCAATGAGCAGTTCTTC.

J is TRBJ1-1 and V is TRBV14, with no clear D. The CDR3 sequence is 14 residues long. V shed 5 bases and J shed 1 base, with 11 bases lying between them. Germline V gene sequence: CDR1 SGHDN, CDR2 FVKESK. The DNA for the CDR3 is TGTGCCAGCAGCTCCTCTCCCGGGAACACTGAAGCTTTCTTT. This encodes CASSSSPGNTEAFF.